A single sample is the source of the 30 T cell receptor beta chains below, sequenced in a study of early T cells in non-severe SARS-CoV-2 infection. TCRdb passed the 5' RACE reads through MiXCR, listing each CDR3 protein once. The sample records approximately 50,000 distinct CDR3 sequences, roughly 12% being singletons. This material consisted of whole blood, taken at baseline. The receptors derive from an adult who was a healthcare worker with PCR-confirmed SARS-CoV-2 infection or an uninfected control (not recorded which).

The chain has TRBV6-1 and TRBJ2-3; unclear D gene. The germline V gene has CDR1 MNHNS and CDR2 SASEGT. The CDR3 runs 14 residues. Trimming shortened V by 6 bases and J by 7 bases, and 17 bases separated the two germline ends. The DNA for the CDR3 is TGTGCCAGCAGGCCAACGCTCACGACCCATACGCAGTATTTT. It translates to CASRPTLTTHTQYF.

This clonotype appeared many times. The chain links TRBV5-1 to TRBJ1-5; a weak D match, TRBD1 (5 bases). Per germline, CDR1 SGHRS and CDR2 YFSETQ. Trimming took 2 bases from V and 4 from J, leaving 13 bases between them. This CDR3 is built from 15 residues. CDR3 protein: CASSLGQGDNQPQHF. The CDR3 nucleotides read TGCGCCAGCAGCTTAGGCCAGGGAGATAATCAGCCCCAGCATTTT.

There are a few counts of this clonotype. CDR3 loop: CASRKIGSMNTEAFF. DNA for the CDR3: TGTGCCAGCAGGAAGATCGGATCTATGAACACTGAAGCTTTCTTT. This chain joins TRBV7-2 and TRBJ1-1; D not resolved. There are 15 residues in the CDR3. In germline, CDR1 is SGHTA, CDR2 FQGNSA. Trimming pared 6 bases from V and 0 bases from J, leaving 14 bases between. The full variable domain, rest sourced from reference TRBV7-2 and TRBJ1-1, is GAGVSQSPSNKVTEKGKDVELRCDPISGHTALYWYRQSLGQGLEFLIYFQGNSAPDKSGLPSDRFSAERTGGSVSTLTIQRTQQEDSAVYLCASRKIGSMNTEAFFGQGTRLTVV.

This clonotype was seen ten or more times. The chain uses TRBV9 and TRBJ2-6; the D call may be TRBD1 or TRBD2 (5 bases each). The CDR3 consists of 17 residues. The V gene's germline CDR1 is SGDLS and CDR2 YYNGEE. The V end was cut by 0 bases, the J end by 1 base, with 11 bases between. The CDR3 is CASSVAGTDSGANVLTF. The DNA for the CDR3 is TGTGCCAGCAGCGTAGCCGGGACGGATTCTGGGGCCAACGTCCTGACTTTC.

This clonotype was seen a few times. The J gene is TRBJ2-7, the V gene TRBV11-2; D is perhaps TRBD1 (6 bases). V lost 5 bases to trimming and J lost 7 bases, with 15 bases between them. CDR1 is SGHAT and CDR2 is FQNNGV in the germline V gene. The CDR3 covers 13 residues. Written as DNA, the CDR3 is TGTGCCAGCAGCCCGAGCCGGACAGAGGAGCAGTACTTC. Protein product: CASSPSRTEEQYF.

At least ten counts were recorded for this clonotype. The J gene is TRBJ2-3, the V gene TRBV5-6; D is unclear. CDR3 length equals 12 residues. Germline lookup yields CDR1 SGHDT and CDR2 YYEEEE. The V gene lost 0 bases and the J gene lost 4 bases, with 3 bases spanning the gap. CDR3 region: CASSLVSDTQYF. The CDR3 nucleotides read TGTGCCAGCAGCTTGGTTTCAGATACGCAGTATTTT.

The CDR3 nucleotides are TGTGCCAGCAGCTTAGAGTGGGCTACCGGGGAGCTGTTTTTT. Translated, it gives CASSLEWATGELFF. The chain uses TRBV7-2 and TRBJ2-2; D is undetermined. The germline V and J ends were trimmed by 1 base and 5 bases, with 8 bases remaining between them. This CDR3 spans 14 amino acids. From germline, CDR1 is SGHTA and CDR2 FQGNSA.

The chain uses TRBV7-3 and TRBJ2-7; the match to TRBD1 covers 11 bases. J gave up 0 bases and V 8 bases, and 12 bases lay outside the gene matches. This CDR3 has 17 residues. CDR1 is SGHTA, CDR2 FQGTGA, per germline. The CDR3 region has the DNA TGTGCCAGCCCAGCGGGACAGGGGGTCCCCTGCTCCTACGAGCAGTACTTC. Translating it yields CASPAGQGVPCSYEQYF.

V is TRBV7-6 and J is TRBJ2-1; TRBD1 or TRBD2 may be the D gene (5 bases each). V was cut by 4 bases and J by 7 bases, with 14 bases left in between. The CDR3 consists of 14 residues. Germline V lookup: CDR1 SGHVS, CDR2 FNYEAQ. For the CDR3, the DNA is TGTGCCAGCAGCTCCCTTACCGGGACGAATGAGCAGTTCTTC. Translating it yields CASSSLTGTNEQFF.

The V gene is TRBV7-2, the J gene TRBJ2-1, with 12 bases lining up with TRBD2. Germline CDR1 SGHTA, CDR2 FQGNSA. After removal of 6 bases from V and 4 bases from J, the junction contained 4 bases not matched to a gene. The CDR3 sequence is 15 residues long. The CDR3 DNA reads as TGTGCCAGCAGGCGGACTAGCGGGGTTTACAATGAGCAGTTCTTC. Its translation is CASRRTSGVYNEQFF.

The chain carries TRBV29-1 and TRBJ2-3; D may be TRBD1 or TRBD2 (5 bases each). This CDR3 region has 14 residues. V dropped 6 bases and J dropped 4 bases, with 17 bases sitting between them. Germline CDR1 is SQVTM and CDR2 is ANQGSEA. The CDR3 DNA sequence: TGCAGCGTGCGGGCAGGGTCTGTGGCAGATACGCAGTATTTT. Translating gives CSVRAGSVADTQYF.

The J gene is TRBJ2-3, the V gene TRBV5-1, with D possibly being TRBD1 (5 bases). The CDR3 has 15 residues. The germline V gene has CDR1 SGHRS and CDR2 YFSETQ. The V and J ends lost 2 bases and 6 bases respectively, with 16 bases between them. Here the CDR3 DNA reads TGCGCCAGCAGCTTTGGGGCTACTCCGGCCGATACGCAGTATTTT. This sequence encodes CASSFGATPADTQYF.

The genes are TRBV2 and TRBJ2-2; D may be TRBD2 (6 bases). The germline V gene encodes CDR1 SNHLY and CDR2 FYNNEI. The CDR3 extends over 15 amino acids. The V end was cut by 4 bases, the J end by 2 bases, with 11 bases between. The CDR3 region is CASSGRGGNTGELFF. CDR3 in DNA: TGTGCCAGCAGTGGGAGGGGAGGAAACACCGGGGAGCTGTTTTTT.

Only a few counts were recorded for this clonotype. This chain links TRBV4-3 with TRBJ2-1; 7 nucleotides align to TRBD1. This CDR3 is 16 amino acids long. J gave up 4 bases and V 4 bases, and 10 bases lay outside the gene matches. Germline V gene sequence: CDR1 LGHNA, CDR2 YSLEER. The CDR3 loop is CASSPDRQGTYNEQFF. The DNA of the CDR3 is TGCGCCAGCAGCCCCGATCGACAGGGAACTTACAATGAGCAGTTCTTC.

The chain uses TRBV28 and TRBJ2-7; 10 bases are a match to TRBD2. This CDR3 region has 15 residues. The germline CDR1 and CDR2 sequences are MDHEN and SYDVKM. After removal of 1 base from V and 2 bases from J, the junction contained 2 bases not matched to a gene. CDR3 DNA sequence: TGTGCCAGCAGTTTATCAAGCGGGAGGGCCTACGAGCAGTACTTC. Amino acid sequence: CASSLSSGRAYEQYF.

The chain is built from TRBV28 and TRBJ2-7, with 7 bases that match TRBD2. Germline loops: CDR1 MDHEN, CDR2 SYDVKM. The CDR3 covers 13 residues. V shed 5 bases and J 3 bases; nucleotides not matched to a gene: 4. This chain's CDR3 is CASSPGRNYEQYF. As DNA, the CDR3 is TGTGCCAGCAGTCCCGGGAGGAACTACGAGCAGTACTTC. The whole variable domain, remainder taken from reference TRBV28 and TRBJ2-7, is DVKVTQSSRYLVKRTGEKVFLECVQDMDHENMFWYRQDPGLGLRLIYFSYDVKMKEKGDIPEGYSVSREKKERFSLILESASTNQTSMYLCASSPGRNYEQYFGPGTRLTVT.

J is TRBJ2-5 and V is TRBV7-7; no definite D call. Germline-derived CDR1 and CDR2 are SSHAT and FNYEAQ (reference sequence). This CDR3 is 14 amino acids long. The V and J ends lost 5 bases and 2 bases respectively, with 12 bases between them. The CDR3 protein is CASSTQPGQETQYF. The CDR3 nucleotides read TGTGCCAGCAGCACCCAGCCCGGGCAAGAGACCCAGTACTTC.

The chain uses TRBV5-1 and TRBJ2-3; TRBD2 matches at 8 bases. This CDR3 comprises 13 residues. V was pared by 4 bases and J by 10 bases, with 8 bases of the junction left unmatched. Looked up from germline, CDR1 is SGHRS and CDR2 is YFSETQ. This CDR3 reads CASSPESGSAQYF. Written as DNA, the CDR3 is TGCGCCAGCAGCCCAGAGAGCGGGAGTGCGCAGTATTTT.

This clonotype was counted many times. This chain joins TRBV6-6 and TRBJ2-7, with D maybe TRBD1 (6 bases). Germline lookup yields CDR1 MNHNY and CDR2 SVGAGI (reference sequence). This CDR3 has 13 residues. V shed 6 bases and J shed 0 bases, with 9 bases lying between them. The CDR3 DNA sequence: TGTGCCAGCAGCCGGGACAACTCCTACGAGCAGTACTTC. This codes for CASSRDNSYEQYF.

The chain links TRBV7-9 to TRBJ2-5; tentative D call: TRBD1 (5 bases). V dropped 0 bases and J dropped 9 bases, with 17 bases sitting between them. Germline V gene sequence: CDR1 SEHNR, CDR2 FQNEAQ (reference sequence). The CDR3 totals 15 residues. CDR3 protein: CASSLAMGSLGAQYF. The DNA of the CDR3 is TGTGCCAGCAGCTTAGCGATGGGGTCCCTAGGGGCCCAGTACTTC.

This clonotype occurred many times. The rearrangement links TRBV11-2 to TRBJ2-1; D is unclear. There are 12 residues in the CDR3. CDR1 is SGHAT and CDR2 is FQNNGV in the germline V gene. Trimming removed 4 bases from V and 4 bases from J, with 5 bases in between. In nucleotides, the CDR3 is TGTGCCAGCAGCTCCGAATACAATGAGCAGTTCTTC. It encodes CASSSEYNEQFF.

J is TRBJ1-6 and V is TRBV6-6; 8 nucleotides line up with TRBD1. The junction had 4 bases not matched to a gene; V was cut back by 5 bases and J by 7 bases. Germline loops: CDR1 MNHNY, CDR2 SVGAGI (reference sequence). The CDR3 sequence is 14 residues long. The CDR3 DNA reads TGTGCCAGCAGTGAACAGGGGGGGAATTCACCCCTCCACTTT. The encoded protein is CASSEQGGNSPLHF.

The chain combines TRBV6-2 or TRBV6-3 with TRBJ2-7; 7 positions match TRBD2. This CDR3 has 15 residues. Germline V gene sequence: CDR1 MNHEY, CDR2 SVGEGT. Trimming took 6 bases from V and 3 from J; bases not matched to a gene: 11. The CDR3 here is CASRRRTRGYYEQYF. In DNA, the CDR3 is TGTGCCAGCAGACGTCGGACTAGGGGTTACTACGAGCAGTACTTC.

This clonotype was detected a few times. The chain links TRBV28 to TRBJ1-1, with a weak D call TRBD1 (5 bases). CDR1 MDHEN and CDR2 SYDVKM come from the germline V gene. This CDR3 region has 15 residues. With 0 bases removed from V and 0 bases from J, the gap between germline ends came to 8 bases. CDR3 protein: CASSLWDTMNTEAFF. The CDR3 coding sequence is TGTGCCAGCAGTTTATGGGACACCATGAACACTGAAGCTTTCTTT.

The rearrangement joins TRBV5-1 to TRBJ2-1; 8 bases align to TRBD2. The germline V gene encodes CDR1 SGHRS and CDR2 YFSETQ. The J segment lost 8 bases and the V segment lost 4 bases, leaving 8 bases of the junction unmatched. The CDR3 length is 14 residues. The CDR3 nucleotides are TGCGCCAGCAGCGCGGGGACTAGGGGGGATGAGCAGTTCTTC. As protein: CASSAGTRGDEQFF.

This clonotype showed up just a few times. The CDR3 region has the DNA TGTGCCACCCGAGGTTCAGGGGGCGATGGCTACACCTTC. Protein sequence: CATRGSGGDGYTF. The chain employs TRBV24-1 and TRBJ1-2; 8 bases fit TRBD1. The CDR3 sequence is 13 residues long. J lost 6 bases, V lost 9 bases, and 8 bases had no gene match. Germline CDR1 reads KGHDR; CDR2 reads SFDVKD.

This clonotype occurred many times. The V call is TRBV7-8, the J call TRBJ2-7, with D perhaps TRBD2 (7 bases). This CDR3 has 14 residues. The V end was cut by 1 base, the J end by 5 bases, with 12 bases between. The germline V gene encodes CDR1 SGHVS and CDR2 FQNEAQ. Here the CDR3 DNA reads TGTGCCAGCAGCTTAGTTGGGGGGGGCCACGAGCAGTACTTC. Translation gives CASSLVGGGHEQYF.

The V call is TRBV3-1, the J call TRBJ2-2, with D tentatively TRBD1 (6 bases). CDR3 size: 14 residues. Trimming removed 4 bases at V and 6 bases at J, with 12 bases between. CDR1 is LGHDT and CDR2 is YNNKEL in the germline V gene (reference sequence). CDR3 DNA: TGTGCCAGCAGCCCGTTCCGGACAGCCGGGGAGCTGTTTTTT. Protein sequence: CASSPFRTAGELFF.

The table lists this clonotype with a few counts. This chain connects TRBV6-4 to TRBJ2-3; D call uncertain. With 2 bases removed from V and 4 bases from J, the gap between germline ends came to 13 bases. The CDR3 is 15 amino acids. CDR1 and CDR2 from the germline V gene are MRHNA and SNTAGT. The CDR3 DNA follows: TGTGCCAGCAGTGACCGTACGGACGGAGCAGATACGCAGTATTTT. This translates into CASSDRTDGADTQYF.

There are a few counts of this clonotype. The chain combines TRBV6-5 with TRBJ2-7, with 8 bases matching TRBD1. Trimming took 2 bases from V and 3 from J; bases not matched to a gene: 12. The germline V gene has CDR1 MNHEY and CDR2 SVGAGI. This CDR3 is built from 17 residues. This chain's CDR3 is CASSYGSPAGGFYEQYF. Written as DNA, the CDR3 is TGTGCCAGCAGTTACGGATCGCCGGCAGGGGGCTTCTACGAGCAGTACTTC.